Given below is one TCR beta chain in context. This record comes from a study of blood T cell repertoires in COVID-19. Study-wide context: Samples came from the United States, Italy and Spain, spanning acute and convalescent COVID-19.

Original handling: Estimation of nucleated cell counts relied on the amplification of reference gene primers. The assay was immunoSEQ multiplex PCR, and TCRdb's table has in-frame clones only and misses some. That table is the source of V, J and clone size, and D and trimming were worked out from the DNA. Seen here are about 150,000 clones, 84% observed once, and the top ten hold 9.8%. Per the germline V gene, CDR1 is SGHTA and CDR2 is FQGNSA. This CDR3 is 14 amino acids long. The V segment lost 5 bases and the J segment 2 bases; nucleotides outside the gene matches: 2. The V gene is TRBV7-2, the J gene TRBJ2-2; 7 bases are shared with TRBD1. Sequencing input: peripheral blood. This receptor was taken from a woman between 45 and 65 years old with acute or convalescent COVID-19. As DNA, the CDR3 is TGTGCCAGCAGCCGGGACAGTAACACCGGGGAGCTGTTTTTT. Translating it yields CASSRDSNTGELFF.